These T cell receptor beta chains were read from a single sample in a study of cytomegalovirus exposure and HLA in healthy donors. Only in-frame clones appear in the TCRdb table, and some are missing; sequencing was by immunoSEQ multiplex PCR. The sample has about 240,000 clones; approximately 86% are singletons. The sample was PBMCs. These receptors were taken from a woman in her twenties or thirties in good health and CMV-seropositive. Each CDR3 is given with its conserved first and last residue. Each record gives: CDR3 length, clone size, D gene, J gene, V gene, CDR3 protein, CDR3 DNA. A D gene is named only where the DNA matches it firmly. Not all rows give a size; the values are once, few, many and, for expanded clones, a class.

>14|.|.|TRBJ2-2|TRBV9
CASSVSANTGELFF
TGTGCCAGCAGCGTTAGCGCGAACACCGGGGAGCTGTTTTTT
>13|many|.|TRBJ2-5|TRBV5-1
CASSGGSQETQYF
TGCGCCAGCAGCGGGGGGAGCCAAGAGACCCAGTACTTC
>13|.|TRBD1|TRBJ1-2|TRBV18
CASSTGQGAGYTF
TGTGCCAGCTCCACGGGACAGGGCGCCGGCTACACCTTC
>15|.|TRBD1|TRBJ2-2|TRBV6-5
CASSYSATGAGELFF
TGTGCCAGCAGTTACTCCGCAACAGGGGCCGGGGAGCTGTTTTTT
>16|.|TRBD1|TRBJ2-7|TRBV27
CASSSLGTDLLYEQYF
TGTGCCAGCAGTTCCCTGGGGACAGATCTTCTCTACGAGCAGTACTTC
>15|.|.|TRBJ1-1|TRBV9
CASSVGGKSNTEAFF
TGTGCCAGCAGCGTAGGAGGGAAATCGAACACTGAAGCTTTCTTT
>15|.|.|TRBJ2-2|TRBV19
CASSIIQGVTGELFF
TGTGCCAGTAGTATAATCCAGGGCGTCACCGGGGAGCTGTTTTTT
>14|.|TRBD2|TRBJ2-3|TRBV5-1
CASSVGGSSDTQYF
TGCGCCAGCAGCGTGGGAGGGAGTTCAGATACGCAGTATTTT
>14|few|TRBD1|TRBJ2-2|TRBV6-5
CASSPGQGIGELFF
TGTGCCAGCAGTCCTGGACAGGGGATCGGGGAGCTGTTTTTT
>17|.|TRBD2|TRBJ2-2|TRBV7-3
CASSPGGTSGIRGELFF
TGTGCCAGCAGCCCAGGCGGTACTAGCGGGATTCGGGGGGAGCTGTTTTTT
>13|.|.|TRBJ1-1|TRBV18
CASSPSHRGEAFF
TGTGCCAGCTCACCATCCCATAGGGGGGAAGCTTTCTTT
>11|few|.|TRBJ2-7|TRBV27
CASSSHYEQYF
TGTGCCAGCAGTTCACACTACGAGCAGTACTTC
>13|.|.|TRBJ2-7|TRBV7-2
CASSEQSNYEQYF
TGTGCCAGCAGCGAGCAATCTAACTACGAGCAGTACTTC
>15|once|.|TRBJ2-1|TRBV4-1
CASSPRGSLPSEQFF
TGCGCCAGCTCCCCGAGAGGCTCTTTGCCCAGTGAGCAGTTCTTC
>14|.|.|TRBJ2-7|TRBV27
CASSRISVSYEQYF
TGTGCCAGCAGTCGGATCAGCGTCTCCTACGAGCAGTACTTC
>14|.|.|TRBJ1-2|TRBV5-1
CASSSDRTSYGYTF
TGCGCCAGCAGCTCCGACAGAACCTCCTATGGCTACACCTTC
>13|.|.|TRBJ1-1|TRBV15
CATSRRANTEAFF
TGTGCCACCAGCAGGCGGGCGAACACTGAAGCTTTCTTT
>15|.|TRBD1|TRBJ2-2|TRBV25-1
CASSDGQANTGELFF
TGTGCCAGCAGTGACGGACAGGCGAACACCGGGGAGCTGTTTTTT
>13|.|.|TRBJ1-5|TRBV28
CASTGGGNQPQHF
TGTGCCAGCACCGGGGGTGGCAATCAGCCCCAGCATTTT
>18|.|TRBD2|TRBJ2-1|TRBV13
CASSSLAGAVVAINEQFF
TGTGCCAGCAGCTCCCTAGCGGGAGCGGTGGTTGCAATCAATGAGCAGTTCTTC
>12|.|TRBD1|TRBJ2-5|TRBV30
CAWRQGGETQYF
TGTGCCTGGCGACAGGGTGGGGAGACCCAGTACTTC
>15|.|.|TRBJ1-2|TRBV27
CASSPPPTGLGGYTF
TGTGCCAGCAGTCCACCCCCTACAGGGCTTGGTGGCTACACCTTC
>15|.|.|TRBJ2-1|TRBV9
CASSVDLSSYNEQFF
TGTGCCAGCAGCGTAGACTTGAGCTCCTACAATGAGCAGTTCTTC
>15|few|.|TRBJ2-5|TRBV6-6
CASSKNDRPQETQYF
TGTGCCAGCAGTAAGAACGACAGGCCTCAAGAGACCCAGTACTTC
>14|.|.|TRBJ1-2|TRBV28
CASRRVVANYGYTF
TGTGCCAGCAGGAGGGTGGTGGCTAACTATGGCTACACCTTC
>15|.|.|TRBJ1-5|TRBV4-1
CASSRRVSDKEPQHF
TGCGCCAGCAGCCGGCGGGTGTCAGACAAGGAGCCCCAGCATTTT
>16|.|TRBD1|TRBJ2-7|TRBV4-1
CASSREGQGISYEQYF
TGCGCCAGCAGCCGGGAGGGACAGGGGATCTCCTACGAGCAGTACTTC
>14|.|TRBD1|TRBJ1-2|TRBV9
CASSASGGEGGYTF
TGTGCCAGCAGCGCCTCAGGGGGCGAGGGTGGCTACACCTTC
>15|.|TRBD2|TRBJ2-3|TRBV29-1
CSVTSAGAPTDTQYF
TGCAGCGTCACCTCGGCGGGAGCGCCCACAGATACGCAGTATTTT
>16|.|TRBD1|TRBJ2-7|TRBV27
CASSFLRAGGTYEQYF
TGTGCCAGCAGTTTCCTTCGGGCAGGGGGCACCTACGAGCAGTACTTC
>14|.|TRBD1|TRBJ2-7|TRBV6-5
CASSWGDRAYEQYF
TGTGCCAGCAGTTGGGGGGACAGGGCCTACGAGCAGTACTTC
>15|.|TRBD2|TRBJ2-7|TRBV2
CASSGIAGGLYEQYF
TGTGCCAGCAGTGGGATAGCGGGAGGGCTCTACGAGCAGTACTTC
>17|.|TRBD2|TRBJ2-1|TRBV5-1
CASSSPTSGSRYNEQFF
TGCGCCAGCAGCTCTCCAACTAGCGGGAGTAGGTACAATGAGCAGTTCTTC
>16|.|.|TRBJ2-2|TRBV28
CASSLSWRRNTGELFF
TGTGCCAGCAGTTTATCTTGGAGAAGAAACACCGGGGAGCTGTTTTTT
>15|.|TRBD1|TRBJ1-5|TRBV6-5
CASSRGTGGYQPQHF
TGTGCCAGCAGTCGAGGGACAGGGGGATATCAGCCCCAGCATTTT
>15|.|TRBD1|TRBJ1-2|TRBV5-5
CASSLDRGHGYGYTF
TGTGCCAGCAGCTTGGACAGGGGACATGGCTATGGCTACACCTTC
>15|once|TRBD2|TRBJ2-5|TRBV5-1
CASSLTSGSGETQYF
TGCGCCAGCAGCCTTACTAGCGGGAGTGGAGAGACCCAGTACTTC
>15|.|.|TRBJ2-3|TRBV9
CASSVVGVITDTQYF
TGTGCCAGCAGCGTAGTTGGAGTGATTACAGATACGCAGTATTTT
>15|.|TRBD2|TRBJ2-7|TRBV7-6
CASSSKAGVIYEQYF
TGTGCCAGCAGCTCCAAAGCGGGAGTCATCTACGAGCAGTACTTC
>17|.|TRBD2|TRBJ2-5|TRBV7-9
CASSLAWTSGTGETQYF
TGTGCCAGCAGCTTAGCTTGGACTAGCGGGACGGGGGAGACCCAGTACTTC
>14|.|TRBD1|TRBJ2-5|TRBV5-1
CASSTTGGRETQYF
TGCGCCAGCAGCACGACAGGGGGGCGAGAGACCCAGTACTTC